This TCR beta chain was profiled in a study of T cells in tuberculosis. Using immunoSEQ multiplex PCR, the repertoire was profiled, and TCRdb retains in-frame clones only, with some absent. The sample records 61,000 or so clones, 81% being singletons. Germline values: CDR1 SGHTA, CDR2 FQGTGA. The length of the CDR3 is 15 residues. Trimming removed 7 bases from V and 5 bases from J, with 21 bases in between. After thawing and overnight rest, PBMC were stained with GMM-loaded CD1B tetramer, viability dye and anti-CD3 for sorting. The lipid loaded on the CD1B tetramers was C32 glucose monomycolate from Rhodococcus equi.

The sequenced sample consisted of CD1b-GMM tetramer-negative cells sorted from PBMCs. This chain links TRBV7-3 with TRBJ2-7; D is perhaps TRBD2 (6 bases). The receptor was isolated from an adult woman with latent tuberculosis. The CDR3 here is CASTSGEVKENEQYF. The CDR3 DNA follows: TGTGCCAGCACCTCTGGGGAGGTCAAGGAGAACGAGCAGTACTTC.